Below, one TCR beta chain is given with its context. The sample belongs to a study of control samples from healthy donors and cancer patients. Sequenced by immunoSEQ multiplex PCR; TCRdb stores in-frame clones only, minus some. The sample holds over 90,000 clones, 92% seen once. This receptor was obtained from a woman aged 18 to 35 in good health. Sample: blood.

CDR3 sequence: CASSYVANQPQHF. DNA of the CDR3: TGTGCCAGCAGTTACGTAGCCAATCAGCCCCAGCATTTT. This chain joins TRBV6-2 or TRBV6-3 and TRBJ1-5; no definite D call. The CDR3 runs 13 residues. Germline V gene data show CDR1 as MNHEY and CDR2 as SVGEGT. The V gene lost 2 bases and the J gene lost 3 bases, with 5 bases spanning the gap.